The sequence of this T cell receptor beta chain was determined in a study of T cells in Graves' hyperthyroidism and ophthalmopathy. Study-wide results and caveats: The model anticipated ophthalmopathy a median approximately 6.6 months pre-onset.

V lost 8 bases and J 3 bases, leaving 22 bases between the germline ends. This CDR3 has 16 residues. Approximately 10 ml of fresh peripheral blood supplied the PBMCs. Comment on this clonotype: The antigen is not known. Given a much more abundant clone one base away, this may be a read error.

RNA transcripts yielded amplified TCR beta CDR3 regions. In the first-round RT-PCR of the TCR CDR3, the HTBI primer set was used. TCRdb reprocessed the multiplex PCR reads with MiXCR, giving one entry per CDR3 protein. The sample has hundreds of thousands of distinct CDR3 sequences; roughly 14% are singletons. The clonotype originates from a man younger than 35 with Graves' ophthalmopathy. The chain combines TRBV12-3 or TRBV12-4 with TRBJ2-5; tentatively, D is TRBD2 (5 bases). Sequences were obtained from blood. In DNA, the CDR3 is TGTGCCAGCGACTCGGGAATCCTAGGACTCAAAGAGACCCAGTACTTC. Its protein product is CASDSGILGLKETQYF.